Listed here are 14 T cell receptor beta chains from one sample, sequenced in a study of blood T cells in healthy people across ages (dated by TCRdb to the mid-2010s). Receptor amplification or capture employed 5' RACE. Sequenced using an Illumina HiSeq 2500. A second PCR of roughly 7 to 11 cycles was performed with a sample-barcoded 5' primer and a J-beta primer mix. TCRdb applied fastp at Q25 and MiXCR to the public reads, then kept only in-frame beta chains. Entries that share a CDR3 protein sequence are merged under the most common genes and DNA. Within this sample are about 930,000 distinct CDR3 sequences, with 25% to 35% of them counted one time only. Of the sample, 10% to 13% falls within the top ten clones. Separately, the same data were catalogued under a study of T cells of mothers and their children.

The specimen was blood. The origin of the receptors is a woman aged 40 to 50 in good health.

This clonotype was counted a few times. The genes are TRBV6-2 or TRBV6-3 and TRBJ2-7; D is possibly TRBD1 (5 bases). Germline values: CDR1 MNHEY, CDR2 SVGEGT. The length of the CDR3 is 14 residues. Trimming took off 6 bases at V and 6 bases at J, with 18 bases between the two ends. CDR3 DNA sequence: TGTGCCAGCAGACCAACAGGTCTAGGTCTCGAGCAGTACTTC. Protein: CASRPTGLGLEQYF.

This clonotype appeared many times. This chain connects TRBV9 to TRBJ2-5; 8 bases fit TRBD1. V shed 6 bases and J 4 bases; nucleotides not matched to a gene: 11. The CDR3 sequence is 15 residues long. Germline CDR1 is SGDLS and CDR2 is YYNGEE. The CDR3 reads CASTESGGLGETQYF. The CDR3 DNA sequence: TGTGCCAGCACTGAATCAGGGGGCCTAGGAGAGACCCAGTACTTC.

The chain has TRBV27 and TRBJ1-4; tentatively, D is TRBD1 (5 bases). This CDR3 is 14 amino acids long. V dropped 6 bases and J dropped 2 bases, with 10 bases sitting between them. Germline CDR1 and CDR2: MNHEY and SMNVEV (reference sequence). The DNA of the CDR3 is TGTGCCAGCAGCTCAGGGTTTACTAATGAAAAACTGTTTTTT. This sequence encodes CASSSGFTNEKLFF.

This clonotype was seen a handful of times. The genes are TRBV20-1 and TRBJ1-2; 8 bases map to TRBD1. V trimming: 3 bases; J trimming: 7 bases; junction bases outside the gene matches: 13. CDR1 DFQATT and CDR2 SNEGSKA come from the germline V gene (reference sequence). The CDR3 totals 15 residues. Here the CDR3 DNA reads TGCAGTGCTAGCGAGGCGGCGGACAGGGTGGGTGGCTACACCTTC. Protein product: CSASEAADRVGGYTF.

The rearrangement links TRBV7-2 to TRBJ2-1; TRBD2 matches at 7 bases. Germline CDR1 is SGHTA and CDR2 is FQGNSA. The CDR3 totals 14 residues. With 7 bases clipped from V and 5 bases from J, the junction kept 8 bases outside the gene matches. The CDR3 reads CASTSGAGDNEQFF. The CDR3 DNA reads TGTGCCAGCACCTCCGGCGCGGGAGACAATGAGCAGTTCTTC.

There are a few counts of this clonotype. The chain employs TRBV4-1 and TRBJ1-1; TRBD1 is a possible D gene (5 bases). Looked up from germline, CDR1 is MGHRA and CDR2 is YSYEKL. The CDR3 runs to 14 residues. Trimming took 2 bases from V and 5 from J, leaving 12 bases between them. In nucleotides, the CDR3 is TGCGCCAGCAGCCAAACCGCAGGGTTTACTGAAGCTTTCTTT. Amino acid sequence: CASSQTAGFTEAFF.

This clonotype has more than one count but fewer than ten. V gene TRBV5-1 combines with J gene TRBJ1-2; D is unclear. Trimming removed 4 bases from V and 5 bases from J, with 15 bases in between. The CDR3 is 14 amino acids. Germline V gives CDR1 SGHRS, CDR2 YFSETQ. The CDR3 is CASSLTSTSYGYTF. CDR3 coding DNA: TGCGCCAGCAGCCTGACGTCGACTTCATATGGCTACACCTTC. Combining the CDR3 with reference TRBV5-1 and TRBJ1-2 gives the whole variable domain KAGVTQTPRYLIKTRGQQVTLSCSPISGHRSVSWYQQTPGQGLQFLFEYFSETQRNKGNFPGRFSGRQFSNSRSEMNVSTLELGDSALYLCASSLTSTSYGYTFGSGTRLTVV.

This clonotype occurred many times. CDR3 sequence reads: CASSLTRSTYEQYF. The CDR3 coding sequence is TGTGCCAGCAGCTTGACAAGATCTACCTACGAGCAGTACTTC. J is TRBJ2-7 and V is TRBV5-6; no reliable D call. Trimming cost V 1 base and J 2 bases, with 10 bases left between them. Germline V gene data show CDR1 as SGHDT and CDR2 as YYEEEE. The CDR3 has 14 amino acids.

This clonotype was counted ten times or more. The V call is TRBV5-1, the J call TRBJ1-2; D is unresolved. The V end was cut by 2 bases, the J end by 4 bases, with 12 bases between. There are 14 residues in the CDR3. Germline V gives CDR1 SGHRS, CDR2 YFSETQ. This CDR3 reads CASSLNTDSYGYTF. In DNA, the CDR3 is TGCGCCAGCAGCTTAAACACGGACTCCTATGGCTACACCTTC.

In its sample, this clonotype was seen many times. The junction departs from germline at one end; a sequencing error may be responsible. The genes are TRBV6-6 and TRBJ2-5; no firm D call. Germline assignment: CDR1 MNHNY and CDR2 SVGAGI (reference sequence). The CDR3 contains 13 residues. Here the CDR3 DNA reads TGCGCCAGCAGCCCCCCAGGTCAGGAGACCCAGTACTTC. Amino acids: CASSPPGQETQYF.

This clonotype was detected ten times or more. The gene calls are TRBV29-1 and TRBJ2-1; no firm D call. V was pared by 4 bases and J by 7 bases, with 8 bases between. The length of the CDR3 is 11 residues. Germline CDR1 SQVTM, CDR2 ANQGSEA. CDR3 in amino acids: CSVGASNEQFF. CDR3 bases: TGCAGCGTTGGGGCGAGTAATGAGCAGTTCTTC.

This clonotype was picked up a small number of times. This chain links TRBV2 with TRBJ2-4; unclear D gene. Looked up from germline, CDR1 is SNHLY and CDR2 is FYNNEI. Trimming removed 8 bases at V and 0 bases at J, with 11 bases between. The CDR3 is 14 amino acids. The CDR3 sequence is CASSHLIAKNIQYF. The CDR3 DNA reads as TGTGCCAGCTCACACCTAATAGCCAAAAACATTCAGTACTTC.

The chain has TRBV6-6 and TRBJ2-7; no definite D call. The V end lost 0 bases, the J end lost 3 bases, and 9 bases lay between the germline ends. The CDR3 contains 14 residues. Per the germline V gene, CDR1 is MNHNY and CDR2 is SVGAGI (reference sequence). CDR3 region: CASSYSAQLYEQYF. The CDR3 region has the DNA TGTGCCAGCAGTTACTCTGCGCAGCTCTACGAGCAGTACTTC.

This clonotype was recorded at least ten times. J is TRBJ2-4 and V is TRBV20-1; weak D call: TRBD1 (6 bases). Looked up from germline, CDR1 is DFQATT and CDR2 is SNEGSKA (reference sequence). This CDR3 is built from 16 residues. Trimming left V 1 base short and J 2 bases short, with 15 bases between. CDR3 sequence (DNA): TGCAGTGCTAGAGTAGGGACACCTGGCCCCAAAAACATTCAGTACTTC. Translation: CSARVGTPGPKNIQYF.